A single T cell receptor (beta chain) is shown here with its context. Antigen unknown. This specimen comes from a study of shared clonotypes between healthy human individuals. Study-wide context: For every donor, three CD4 naive, three CD4 memory, two CD8 naive and one CD8 memory plates were used.

General study findings and limits: Naive subsets generally had larger estimated richness than memory subsets. Non-shared clonotypes had lower generation probabilities than clonotypes shared by all four sorted-subset donors.

The authors divided CD4+ cells into CD45RA+ naive and CD45RA-negative memory subsets. The assay was immunoSEQ multiplex PCR, and TCRdb's table has in-frame clones only and misses some. The table lists around 2.5 million clones, roughly 93% of them singletons. CDR1 and CDR2 from the germline V gene are SGDLS and YYNGEE. The CDR3 sequence is 15 residues long. V shed 0 bases and J shed 5 bases, with 11 bases lying between them. The origin of this receptor is a young man in good health. Some clones in this sample may be carry-over from other donors' samples. The chain carries TRBV9 and TRBJ1-4; a possible D gene is TRBD1 (6 bases). The sample was naive CD4+ T cells from PBMCs. Subset here: CD45RA+ positively selected. CDR3 loop: CASSVGRQENEKLFF. In DNA, the CDR3 is TGTGCCAGCAGCGTAGGTAGACAGGAAAATGAAAAACTGTTTTTT. The whole variable domain, filled in from reference TRBV9 and TRBJ1-4, reads DSGVTQTPKHLITATGQRVTLRCSPRSGDLSVYWYQQSLDQGLQFLIQYYNGEERAKGNILERFSAQQFPDLHSELNLSSLELGDSALYFCASSVGRQENEKLFFGSGTQLSVL.